This note documents a single T cell receptor beta chain sequence. Its antigen is still unknown. PCR used 60 Vbeta primers and 13 Jbeta primers. In the original analysis: An analysis performed later counted about 80 million unique TCR beta chains (roughly 9.9 million of them shared). Clones were sequenced by immunoSEQ multiplex PCR, and TCRdb holds only the in-frame ones, with some missing. D and trimming come from the DNA, and the V and J calls and clone size come from that table. The sample comprises 95,000 to 150,000 clones, 60% to 80% of which are singletons, and approximately 3.8% rests with the top ten. These data are taken from a study of cytomegalovirus exposure and HLA in healthy donors. Study-wide background: Samples from HLA-typed donors yielded some 85 million unique TCRs in an early data release.

Though nominally healthy at sampling, donors likely had unrecorded immune exposures. Study results and caveats: Common viral pathogens were later found to be apparently linked to several of the most significant clusters.

Sequencing was done on a sample of PBMCs. This receptor was obtained from a man under 40 in good health and CMV-seronegative.

Written as DNA, the CDR3 is TGTGCCAGCAGCTTCGGTACCGGGACAGATCAAGATACGCAGTATTTT. It specifies CASSFGTGTDQDTQYF. The chain recombines TRBV7-6 with TRBJ2-3; TRBD1 matches at 7 bases. The CDR3 totals 16 residues. Germline V lookup: CDR1 SGHVS, CDR2 FNYEAQ. V shed 3 bases and J 5 bases; nucleotides not matched to a gene: 11.